Described below is a single TCR beta chain sequence and its context. The sample belongs to a study of blood T cell repertoires in COVID-19. CDR1 and CDR2 (germline): SGHTS, YDEGEE. Trimming took off 0 bases at V and 0 bases at J, with 11 bases between the two ends. This CDR3 has 16 residues. Repertoires were generated with immunoSEQ multiplex PCR, while TCRdb's copy carries only in-frame clones and drops some. This table has 150,000 to 200,000 clones, roughly 82% appearing once. This TCR derives from a woman aged 40 to 55 with COVID-19, enrolled during active disease. Sequenced material: peripheral blood. The chain carries TRBV5-8 and TRBJ2-3; a weak D match, TRBD1 (6 bases). The CDR3 is CASSLVGGPSTDTQYF. The DNA for the CDR3 is TGTGCCAGCAGCTTGGTTGGGGGCCCTAGCACAGATACGCAGTATTTT.